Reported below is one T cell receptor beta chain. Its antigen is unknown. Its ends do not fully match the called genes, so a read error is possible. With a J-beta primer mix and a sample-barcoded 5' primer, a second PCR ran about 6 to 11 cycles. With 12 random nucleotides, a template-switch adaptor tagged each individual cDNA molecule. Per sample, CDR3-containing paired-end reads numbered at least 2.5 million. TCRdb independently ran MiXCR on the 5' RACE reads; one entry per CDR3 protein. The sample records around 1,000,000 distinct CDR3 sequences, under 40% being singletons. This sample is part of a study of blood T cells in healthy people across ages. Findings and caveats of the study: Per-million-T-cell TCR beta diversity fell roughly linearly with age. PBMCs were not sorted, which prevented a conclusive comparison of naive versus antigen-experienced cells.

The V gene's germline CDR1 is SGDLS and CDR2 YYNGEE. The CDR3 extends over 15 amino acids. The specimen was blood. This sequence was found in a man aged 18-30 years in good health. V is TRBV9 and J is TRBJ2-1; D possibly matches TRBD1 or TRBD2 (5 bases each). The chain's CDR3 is CASSSPPGPYNGQFF. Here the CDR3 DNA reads TGTGCCAGCAGCTCGCCCCCGGGACCCTACAATGGGCAGTTCTTC.